The rows below give T cell receptor beta chains drawn from one sample of a study of siplizumab effects on memory and regulatory T cells. The method was immunoSEQ multiplex PCR; TCRdb's version includes in-frame clones alone and lacks a portion of them. The table records roughly 68,000 clones, roughly 83% of them present only once. Sequenced: memory CD4+ T cells sorted from blood. The receptors were gathered from a human donor in good health. The CDR3 runs from the conserved cysteine through the conserved F or W. Fields, in order: V gene, CDR3 length, D gene, clone size, J gene, CDR3 protein, CDR3 DNA. The D gene is left open where the match is weak. Expanded clones are given a class, and other clones once, few, many or no size at all.

TRBV29-1	14	TRBD1	medium-sized	TRBJ2-5	CSAPEGQGQETQYF	TGCAGCGCCCCGGAGGGACAGGGCCAAGAGACCCAGTACTTC
TRBV6-1	19	-	-	TRBJ1-5	CASSEDGGANLYSNQPQHF	TGTGCCAGCAGTGAAGACGGGGGGGCGAATTTGTATAGCAATCAGCCCCAGCATTTT
TRBV7-8	15	TRBD1	-	TRBJ2-1	CASSLEGQAYNEQFF	TGTGCCAGCAGCTTAGAAGGACAGGCCTACAATGAGCAGTTCTTC
TRBV2	15	-	-	TRBJ2-2	CASRRTASNTGELFF	TGTGCCAGCAGGCGGACGGCTTCGAACACCGGGGAGCTGTTTTTT
TRBV5-1	15	-	once	TRBJ1-1	CASSLVPELNTEAFF	TGCGCCAGCAGCTTGGTCCCAGAACTGAACACTGAAGCTTTCTTT
TRBV7-2	11	-	-	TRBJ1-2	CASSFNYGYTF	TGTGCCAGCAGCTTCAACTATGGCTACACCTTC
TRBV19	14	-	few	TRBJ1-2	CASSQTGGAPGYTF	TGTGCCAGTAGCCAAACGGGAGGGGCACCTGGCTACACCTTC
TRBV10-3	11	-	-	TRBJ1-5	CAHYRDQPQHF	TGTGCCCACTACCGGGATCAGCCCCAGCATTTT
TRBV12-5	13	-	-	TRBJ1-2	CASGLGTDYGYTF	TGTGCTAGTGGTTTGGGGACGGACTATGGCTACACCTTC
TRBV10-3	19	TRBD1	-	TRBJ2-6	CAISDLRDRVDGGANVLTF	TGTGCCATCAGTGATCTCCGGGACAGAGTCGATGGTGGGGCCAACGTCCTGACTTTC
TRBV5-1	15	TRBD2	-	TRBJ2-3	CASRREAPNTDTQYF	TGCGCCAGCAGGCGGGAGGCGCCCAACACAGATACGCAGTATTTT
TRBV7-6	14	-	-	TRBJ1-1	CASSPTKANTEAFF	TGTGCCAGCAGCCCGACGAAGGCGAACACTGAAGCTTTCTTT
TRBV2	13	-	-	TRBJ2-7	CASRVTDLYEQYF	TGTGCCAGCAGGGTGACGGACCTCTACGAGCAGTACTTC
TRBV5-6	15	-	-	TRBJ1-2	CASSILVRASYGYTF	TGTGCCAGCAGCATTCTAGTACGGGCGAGCTATGGCTACACCTTC
TRBV27	16	TRBD1	-	TRBJ1-5	CASSLSSQGARQPQHF	TGTGCCAGCAGTTTATCGTCGCAGGGGGCGCGTCAGCCCCAGCATTTT
TRBV7-8	13	-	once	TRBJ2-5	CASSLQGLETQYF	TGTGCCAGCAGCTTACAGGGTTTGGAGACCCAGTACTTC
TRBV28	12	TRBD1	once	TRBJ1-1	CASQGVTAEAFF	TGTGCCAGTCAGGGGGTCACGGCTGAAGCTTTCTTT
TRBV5-6	14	-	-	TRBJ1-2	CASSGIGEPSGYTF	TGTGCCAGCAGCGGGATAGGGGAGCCCTCTGGCTACACCTTC
TRBV9	14	-	-	TRBJ1-1	CASNNAGGNTEAFF	TGTGCCAGCAACAACGCGGGGGGGAACACTGAAGCTTTCTTT
TRBV11-1	16	TRBD1	-	TRBJ1-4	CASSLNSGGAFEKLFF	TGTGCCAGCAGCTTAAATTCAGGGGGCGCATTTGAAAAACTGTTTTTT
TRBV5-1	17	TRBD2	-	TRBJ2-3	CASSLISSGGQRNTQYF	TGCGCCAGCAGCTTGATCTCTAGCGGGGGGCAGAGGAATACGCAGTATTTT
TRBV9	14	TRBD2	-	TRBJ2-1	CASSVWREGREQFF	TGTGCCAGCAGCGTATGGCGGGAGGGCCGGGAGCAGTTCTTC
TRBV14	15	-	once	TRBJ2-1	CASSQDFLGYNEQFF	TGTGCCAGCAGCCAAGATTTCCTAGGCTACAATGAGCAGTTCTTC
TRBV5-4	15	-	-	TRBJ1-1	CASSPWRQTNTEAFF	TGTGCCAGCAGCCCTTGGCGACAGACGAACACTGAAGCTTTCTTT
TRBV7-2	12	-	-	TRBJ2-7	CASSLYGYEQYF	TGTGCCAGCAGCTTATACGGCTACGAGCAGTACTTC
TRBV7-2	15	TRBD1	-	TRBJ1-5	CASSYDRGTNQPQHF	TGTGCCAGCAGCTACGACAGGGGGACTAATCAGCCCCAGCATTTT
TRBV6-1	13	-	-	TRBJ2-7	CASSKDGTYEQYF	TGTGCCAGCAGTAAGGACGGGACCTACGAGCAGTACTTC
TRBV7-2	13	TRBD1	once	TRBJ2-7	CASSPQGAGEQYF	TGTGCCAGCAGCCCCCAGGGGGCGGGCGAGCAGTACTTC
TRBV27	14	-	-	TRBJ2-7	CASTPWGGSYEQYF	TGTGCCAGCACCCCCTGGGGTGGCTCCTACGAGCAGTACTTC
TRBV4-2	14	-	-	TRBJ1-5	CASSQSAFDQPQHF	TGTGCCAGCAGCCAATCCGCCTTTGATCAGCCCCAGCATTTT
TRBV7-3	18	TRBD2	-	TRBJ2-3	CASSLMALAGGHTDTQYF	TGTGCCAGCAGCTTAATGGCGCTAGCGGGAGGACATACAGATACGCAGTATTTT
TRBV7-2	11	-	-	TRBJ2-7	CASSSLYEQYF	TGTGCCAGCAGCTCCCTTTACGAGCAGTACTTC
TRBV27	15	TRBD1	-	TRBJ2-2	CASFAYRGSAGELFF	TGTGCCAGCTTTGCCTACAGGGGTTCCGCCGGGGAACTGTTTTTT
TRBV11-3	14	-	-	TRBJ2-7	CASSAGGSSYEQYF	TGTGCCAGCAGCGCGGGTGGGAGCTCCTACGAGCAGTACTTC
TRBV9	15	-	few	TRBJ2-7	CASSVEGGTDYEQYF	TGTGCCAGCAGCGTAGAAGGTGGGACGGACTACGAGCAGTACTTC
TRBV11-3	13	TRBD1	-	TRBJ2-7	CASSSHRGYEQYF	TGTGCCAGCAGCTCCCACAGGGGCTACGAGCAGTACTTC
TRBV7-9	14	TRBD1	-	TRBJ1-4	CASSPGTVNEKLFF	TGTGCCAGCAGCCCCGGGACAGTTAATGAAAAACTGTTTTTT
TRBV5-5	14	-	-	TRBJ1-1	CASSLGGLNTEAFF	TGTGCCAGCAGCTTGGGGGGACTAAACACTGAAGCTTTCTTT
TRBV15	14	-	few	TRBJ2-3	CATSRGFRGEAQYF	TGTGCCACCAGCAGAGGTTTTAGAGGGGAGGCGCAGTATTTT